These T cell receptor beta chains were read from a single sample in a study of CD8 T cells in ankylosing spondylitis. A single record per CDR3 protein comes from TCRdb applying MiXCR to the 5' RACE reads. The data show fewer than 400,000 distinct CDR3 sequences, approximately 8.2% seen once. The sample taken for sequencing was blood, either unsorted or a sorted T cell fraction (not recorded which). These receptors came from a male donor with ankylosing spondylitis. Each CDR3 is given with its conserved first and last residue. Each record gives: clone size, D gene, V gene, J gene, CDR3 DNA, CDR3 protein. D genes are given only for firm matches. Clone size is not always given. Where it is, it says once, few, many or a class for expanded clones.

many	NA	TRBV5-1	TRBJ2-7	TGCGCCAGCAGCTTGGTTCAGGGCTCCTACGAGCAGTACTTC	CASSLVQGSYEQYF
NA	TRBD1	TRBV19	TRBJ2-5	TGTGCCAGTAGTATCTCGACAGGGGTAGAGACCCAGTACTTC	CASSISTGVETQYF
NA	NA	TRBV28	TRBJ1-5	TGTGCCAGCAGTTTAGGATCCCAGGGACGCGTTCAGCCCCAGCATTTT	CASSLGSQGRVQPQHF
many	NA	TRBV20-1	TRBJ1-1	TGCAGTGCTAGAGATCTTGGTACTGGGGGGGACACTGAAGCTTTCTTT	CSARDLGTGGDTEAFF
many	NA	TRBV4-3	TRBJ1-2	TGCGCCAGCAGCCAAGATGGGGGGTTGTACTATGGCTACACCTTC	CASSQDGGLYYGYTF
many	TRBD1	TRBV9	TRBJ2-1	TGTGCCAGCAGCGGCGACAGGGCCCATGAGCAGTTCTTC	CASSGDRAHEQFF
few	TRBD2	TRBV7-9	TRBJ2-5	TGTGCCAGCAGCCCGTCGGGAGGGTCCAGGGAGACCCAGTACTTC	CASSPSGGSRETQYF
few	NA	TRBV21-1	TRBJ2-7	TGTGCCAGCAGCAAACACGGGAGGCTGTCCTACGAGCAGTACTTC	CASSKHGRLSYEQYF
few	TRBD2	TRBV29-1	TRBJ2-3	TGCAGCGTTGAAGATTGGGGACTAGCGGGGCAATGGGGCACAGATACGCAGTATTTT	CSVEDWGLAGQWGTDTQYF
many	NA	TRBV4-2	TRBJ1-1	TGTGCCAGCAGCCAATATCTCCGGGACCCCTTGGTAGGCACTGAAGCTTTCTTT	CASSQYLRDPLVGTEAFF
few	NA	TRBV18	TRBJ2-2	TGTGCCAGCTCACCCCGAGACGACCCAACCGGGGAGCTGTTTTTT	CASSPRDDPTGELFF
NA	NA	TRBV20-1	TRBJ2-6	TGCAGTGCGTCAGGCGGCTCTGGGGCCAACGTCCTGACTTTC	CSASGGSGANVLTF
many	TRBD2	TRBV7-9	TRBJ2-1	TGTGCCAGCAGCGACCAATATAGCGGGAGGGCTGACAATGAGCAGTTCTTC	CASSDQYSGRADNEQFF
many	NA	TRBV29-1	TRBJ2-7	TGCAGCGCGTACTGGGTCGGCGAGCAGTACTTC	CSAYWVGEQYF
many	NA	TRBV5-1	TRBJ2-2	TGCGCCAGCAGCTTGGATGGCACCGGGGAGCTGTTTTTT	CASSLDGTGELFF
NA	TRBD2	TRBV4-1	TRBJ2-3	TGCGCCAGCAGCCAACGCCTAGCGGCTAGCACAGATACGCAGTATTTT	CASSQRLAASTDTQYF
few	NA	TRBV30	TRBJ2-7	TGTGCCTGGACCCGGACCTACGAGCAGTACTTC	CAWTRTYEQYF
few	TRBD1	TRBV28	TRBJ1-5	TGTGCCAGCGGGACCGGACAGGGTAAAATAGGCAATCAGCCCCAGCATTTT	CASGTGQGKIGNQPQHF
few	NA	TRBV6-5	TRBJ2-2	TGTGCCAGCAGAAGCAGGGTCACCGGGGAGCTGTTTTTT	CASRSRVTGELFF
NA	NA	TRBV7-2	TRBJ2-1	TGTGCCAGCAGCAACCCCTCCGGGAATGAGCAGTTCTTC	CASSNPSGNEQFF
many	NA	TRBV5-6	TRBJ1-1	TGTGCCAGCAGCGACTGGGCGGGGATAGGAGCTTTCTTT	CASSDWAGIGAFF
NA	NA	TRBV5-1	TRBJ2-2	TGCGCCAGCAGCTTGTACTGGCTCCGAGACGCCGGGGAGCTGTTTTTT	CASSLYWLRDAGELFF
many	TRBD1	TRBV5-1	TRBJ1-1	TGCGCCAGCAGCAACCGGACAGGGATGAACACTGAAGCTTTCTTT	CASSNRTGMNTEAFF
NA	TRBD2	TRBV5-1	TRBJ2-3	TGCGCCAGCAGCGCCGCGGGACTAGCCCCGGATACGCAGTATTTT	CASSAAGLAPDTQYF
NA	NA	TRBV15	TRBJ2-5	TGTGCCACCAGCAGGATCGTAGAAGGGTACGCAGGGACCCAGTACTTC	CATSRIVEGYAGTQYF
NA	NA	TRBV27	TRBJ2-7	TGTGCCAGCAGACGAGCGTCGGCCGAACCCAGATCCGAGCAGTACTTC	CASRRASAEPRSEQYF
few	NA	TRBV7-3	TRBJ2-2	TGTGCCAGCAGCCCCAAGGCGGGGACTTCCGGGGAGCTGTTTTTT	CASSPKAGTSGELFF
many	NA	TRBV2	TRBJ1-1	TGTGCCAGCAGTGAGATAGGGACGAACACTGAAGCTTTCTTT	CASSEIGTNTEAFF
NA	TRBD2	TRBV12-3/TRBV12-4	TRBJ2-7	TGTGCCAGCAGTCCCCGACTAGCGGAGGGTTACGAGCAGTACTTC	CASSPRLAEGYEQYF
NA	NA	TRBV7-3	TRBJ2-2	TGTGCCAGCAGCGTTTCCACCGGGGAGCTGTTTTTT	CASSVSTGELFF
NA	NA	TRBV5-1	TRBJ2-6	TGCGCCAGCAGCGGTTACTACGGACGCCACGGAGACTCTGGGGCCAACGTCCTGACTTTC	CASSGYYGRHGDSGANVLTF
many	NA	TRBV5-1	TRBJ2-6	TGCGCCAGCAGCTTCGAGACCTCTGGGGCCAACGTCCTGACTTTC	CASSFETSGANVLTF
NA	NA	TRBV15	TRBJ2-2	TGTGCCACCGGCTGGAGGGTGCAATCAGCCACCGGGGAGCTGTTTTTT	CATGWRVQSATGELFF
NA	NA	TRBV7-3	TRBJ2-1	TGTGCCAGCAGCCCCAGTAGTAGAAGCGATGAGCAGTTCTTC	CASSPSSRSDEQFF
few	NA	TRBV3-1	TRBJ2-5	TGTGCCAGCAGCCAAGATCTGAGCGCCAGGGGTGAGACCCAGTACTTC	CASSQDLSARGETQYF
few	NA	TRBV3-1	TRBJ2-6	TGTGCCAGCAGCTCGATGAAGGCTGGGGCCAACGTCCTGACTTTC	CASSSMKAGANVLTF
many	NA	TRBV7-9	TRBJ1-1	TGTGCCAGCAGCTTTAGGGTTAGCGACACTGAAGCTTTCTTT	CASSFRVSDTEAFF
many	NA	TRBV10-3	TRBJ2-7	TGTGCCATCAGTGAGGTACCCTACGAGCAGTACTTC	CAISEVPYEQYF
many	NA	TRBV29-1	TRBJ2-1	TGCAGCGTTGAAGATCGTCTACCTTTTAATGAGCAGTTCTTC	CSVEDRLPFNEQFF
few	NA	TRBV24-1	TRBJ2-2	TGTGCCACCAGTGATTCTGGGACAAGGAACACCGGGGAGCTGTTTTTT	CATSDSGTRNTGELFF
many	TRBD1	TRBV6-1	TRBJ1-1	TGTGCCAGCAGTCCAACAGGGGGGGGAACTGAAGCTTTCTTT	CASSPTGGGTEAFF
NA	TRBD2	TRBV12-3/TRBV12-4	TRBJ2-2	TGTGCCAGCAGTGTAGCGGGAGGAGTCACCGGGGAGCTGTTTTTT	CASSVAGGVTGELFF
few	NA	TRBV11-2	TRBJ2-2	TGTGCCAGCAGCTTAGTAGCTAGCGGAGGGGGGAACACCGGGGAGCTGTTTTTT	CASSLVASGGGNTGELFF
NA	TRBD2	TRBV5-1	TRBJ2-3	TGCGCCAGCAGCTGGGGGGGGGGCACAGATACGCAGTATTTT	CASSWGGGTDTQYF
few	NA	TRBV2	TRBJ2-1	TGTGCCAGCAGTGCACCCCAGGGTTTTATGTCCTACAATGAGCAGTTCTTC	CASSAPQGFMSYNEQFF
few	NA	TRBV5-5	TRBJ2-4	TGTGCCAGCAGCTTCCAACTAGCCAAAAACATTCAGTACTTC	CASSFQLAKNIQYF